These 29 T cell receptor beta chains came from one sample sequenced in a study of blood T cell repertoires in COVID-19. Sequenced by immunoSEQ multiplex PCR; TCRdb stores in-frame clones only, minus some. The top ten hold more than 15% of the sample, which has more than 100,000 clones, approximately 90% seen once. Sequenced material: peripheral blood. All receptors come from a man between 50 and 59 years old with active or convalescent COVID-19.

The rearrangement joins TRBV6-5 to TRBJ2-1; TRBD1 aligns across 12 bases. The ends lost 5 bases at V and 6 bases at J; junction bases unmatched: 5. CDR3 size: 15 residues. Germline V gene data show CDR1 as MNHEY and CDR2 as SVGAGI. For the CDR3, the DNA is TGTGCCAGCAGTACCCGGGACAGGGGGCTCAATGAGCAGTTCTTC. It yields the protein CASSTRDRGLNEQFF.

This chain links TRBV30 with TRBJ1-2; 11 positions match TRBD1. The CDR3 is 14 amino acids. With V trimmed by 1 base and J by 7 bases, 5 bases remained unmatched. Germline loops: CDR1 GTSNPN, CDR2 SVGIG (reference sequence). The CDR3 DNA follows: TGTGCCTGGAGTGGGACAGGGGGCTTCTCTGGCTACACCTTC. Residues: CAWSGTGGFSGYTF.

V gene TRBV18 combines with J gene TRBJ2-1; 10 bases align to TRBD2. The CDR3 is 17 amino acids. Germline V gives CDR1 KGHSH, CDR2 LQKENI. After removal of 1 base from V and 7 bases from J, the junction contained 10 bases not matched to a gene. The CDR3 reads CASSPREREGFMNEQFF. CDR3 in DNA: TGTGCCAGCTCACCACGAGAGCGGGAGGGTTTTATGAATGAGCAGTTCTTC. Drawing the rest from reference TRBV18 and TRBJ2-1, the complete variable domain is NAGVMQNPRHLVRRRGQEARLRCSPMKGHSHVYWYRQLPEEGLKFMVYLQKENIIDESGMPKERFSAEFPKEGPSILRIQQVVRGDSAAYFCASSPREREGFMNEQFFGPGTRLTVL.

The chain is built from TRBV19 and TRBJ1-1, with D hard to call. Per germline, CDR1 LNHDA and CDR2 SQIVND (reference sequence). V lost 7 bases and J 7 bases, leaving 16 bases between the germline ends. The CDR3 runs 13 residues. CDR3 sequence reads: CASKETPVGEAFF. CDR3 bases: TGTGCCAGTAAGGAGACCCCCGTGGGTGAAGCTTTCTTT.

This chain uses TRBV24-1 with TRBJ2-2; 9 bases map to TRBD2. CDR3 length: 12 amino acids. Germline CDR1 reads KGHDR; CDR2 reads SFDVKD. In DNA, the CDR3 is TGTGCTAGCGGGGGGAACACCGGGGAGCTGTTTTTT. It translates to CASGGNTGELFF.

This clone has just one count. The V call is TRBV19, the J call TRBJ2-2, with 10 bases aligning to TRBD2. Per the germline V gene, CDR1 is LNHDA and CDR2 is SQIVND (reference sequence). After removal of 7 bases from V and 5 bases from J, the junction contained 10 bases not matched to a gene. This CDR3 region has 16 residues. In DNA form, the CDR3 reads TGTGCCAGTAAAGTAAGCGGGAGGGCCTGGACCGGGGAGCTGTTTTTT. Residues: CASKVSGRAWTGELFF. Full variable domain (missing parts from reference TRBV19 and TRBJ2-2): DGGITQSPKYLFRKEGQNVTLSCEQNLNHDAMYWYRQDPGQGLRLIYYSQIVNDFQKGDIAEGYSVSREKKESFPLTVTSAQKNPTAFYLCASKVSGRAWTGELFFGEGSRLTVL.

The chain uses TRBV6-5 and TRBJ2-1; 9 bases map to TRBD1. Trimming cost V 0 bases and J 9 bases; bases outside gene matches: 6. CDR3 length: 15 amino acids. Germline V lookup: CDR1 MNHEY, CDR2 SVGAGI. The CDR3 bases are TGTGCCAGCAGTTACTCCGGGACAGGGCCGATTGAGCAGTTCTTC. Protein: CASSYSGTGPIEQFF.

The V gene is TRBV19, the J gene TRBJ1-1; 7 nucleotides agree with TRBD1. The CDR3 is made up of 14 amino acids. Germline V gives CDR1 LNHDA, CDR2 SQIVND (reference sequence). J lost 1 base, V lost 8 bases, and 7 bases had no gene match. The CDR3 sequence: CASGNRDRNTEAFF. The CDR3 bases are TGTGCCAGTGGAAACCGGGACAGGAACACTGAAGCTTTCTTT.

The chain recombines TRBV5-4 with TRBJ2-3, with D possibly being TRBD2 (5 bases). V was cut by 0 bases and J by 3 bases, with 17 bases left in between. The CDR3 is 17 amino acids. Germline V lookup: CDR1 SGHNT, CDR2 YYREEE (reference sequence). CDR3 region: CASSLVKAVMVTDTQYF. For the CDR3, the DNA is TGTGCCAGCAGCTTGGTCAAAGCGGTTATGGTGACAGATACGCAGTATTTT. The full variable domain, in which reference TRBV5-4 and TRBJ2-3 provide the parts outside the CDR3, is ETGVTQSPTHLIKTRGQQVTLRCSSQSGHNTVSWYQQALGQGPQFIFQYYREEENGRGNFPPRFSGLQFPNYSSELNVNALELDDSALYLCASSLVKAVMVTDTQYFGPGTRLTVL.

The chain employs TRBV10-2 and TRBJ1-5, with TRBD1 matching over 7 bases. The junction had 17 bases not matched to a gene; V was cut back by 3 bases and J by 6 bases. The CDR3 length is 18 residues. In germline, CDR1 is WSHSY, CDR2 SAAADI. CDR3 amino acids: CASSDLRRGRDTTQPQHF. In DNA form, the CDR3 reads TGCGCCAGCAGTGATTTGAGGAGGGGGCGGGATACGACTCAGCCCCAGCATTTT.

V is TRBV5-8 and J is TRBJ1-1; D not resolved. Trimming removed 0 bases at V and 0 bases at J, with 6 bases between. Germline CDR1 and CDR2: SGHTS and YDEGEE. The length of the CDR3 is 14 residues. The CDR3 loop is CASSLESVNTEAFF. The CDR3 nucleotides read TGTGCCAGCAGCTTGGAATCGGTGAACACTGAAGCTTTCTTT.

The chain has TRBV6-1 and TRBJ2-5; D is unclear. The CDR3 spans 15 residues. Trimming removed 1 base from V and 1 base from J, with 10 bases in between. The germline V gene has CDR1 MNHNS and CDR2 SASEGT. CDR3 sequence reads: CASSEGPTGQETQYF. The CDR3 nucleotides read TGTGCCAGCAGTGAAGGGCCTACGGGCCAAGAGACCCAGTACTTC.

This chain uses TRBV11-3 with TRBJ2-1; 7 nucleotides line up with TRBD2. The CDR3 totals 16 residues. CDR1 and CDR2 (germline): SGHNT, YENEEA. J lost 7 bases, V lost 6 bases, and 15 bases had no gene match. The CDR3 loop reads CASSSPGREGGNEQFF. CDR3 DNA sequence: TGTGCCAGCAGTTCGCCAGGTAGGGAGGGTGGGAATGAGCAGTTCTTC.

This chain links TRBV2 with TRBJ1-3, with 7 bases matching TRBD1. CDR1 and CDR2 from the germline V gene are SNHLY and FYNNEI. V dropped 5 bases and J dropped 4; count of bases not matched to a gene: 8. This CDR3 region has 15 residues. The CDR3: CASSHAGTAGNTIYF. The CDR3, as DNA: TGTGCCAGCAGTCATGCCGGGACAGCCGGAAACACCATATATTTT. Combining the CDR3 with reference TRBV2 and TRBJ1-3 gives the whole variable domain EPEVTQTPSHQVTQMGQEVILRCVPISNHLYFYWYRQILGQKVEFLVSFYNNEISEKSEIFDDQFSVERPDGSNFTLKIRSTKLEDSAMYFCASSHAGTAGNTIYFGEGSWLTVV.

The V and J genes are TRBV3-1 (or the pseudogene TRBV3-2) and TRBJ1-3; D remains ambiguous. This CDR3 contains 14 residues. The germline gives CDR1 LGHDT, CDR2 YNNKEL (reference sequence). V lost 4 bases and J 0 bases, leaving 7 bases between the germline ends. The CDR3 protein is CASSLTNSGNTIYF. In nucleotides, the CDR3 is TGTGCCAGCAGCCTAACAAACTCTGGAAACACCATATATTTT.

The CDR3 coding sequence is TGTGCCAGCTCACTACGGGGGTTCTACGAGCAGTACTTC. Protein: CASSLRGFYEQYF. The chain links TRBV18 to TRBJ2-7, with D perhaps TRBD2 (6 bases). Trimming shortened V by 4 bases and J by 3 bases, and 10 bases separated the two germline ends. Germline CDR1 and CDR2: KGHSH and LQKENI. This CDR3 comprises 13 residues.

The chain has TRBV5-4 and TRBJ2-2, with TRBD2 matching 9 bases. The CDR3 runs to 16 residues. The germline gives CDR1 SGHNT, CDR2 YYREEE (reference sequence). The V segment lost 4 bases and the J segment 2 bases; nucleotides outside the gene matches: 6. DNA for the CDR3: TGTGCCAGCAGCGTCGCTAGCGGGGTTAACACCGGGGAGCTGTTTTTT. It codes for CASSVASGVNTGELFF. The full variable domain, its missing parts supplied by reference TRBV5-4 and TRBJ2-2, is ETGVTQSPTHLIKTRGQQVTLRCSSQSGHNTVSWYQQALGQGPQFIFQYYREEENGRGNFPPRFSGLQFPNYSSELNVNALELDDSALYLCASSVASGVNTGELFFGEGSRLTVL.

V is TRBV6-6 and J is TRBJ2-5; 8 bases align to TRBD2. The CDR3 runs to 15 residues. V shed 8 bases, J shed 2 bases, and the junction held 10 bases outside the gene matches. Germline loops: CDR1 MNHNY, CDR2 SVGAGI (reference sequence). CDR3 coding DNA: TGTGCCAGCCTCCCGAGGCGGGAGGATCAAGAGACCCAGTACTTC. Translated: CASLPRREDQETQYF.

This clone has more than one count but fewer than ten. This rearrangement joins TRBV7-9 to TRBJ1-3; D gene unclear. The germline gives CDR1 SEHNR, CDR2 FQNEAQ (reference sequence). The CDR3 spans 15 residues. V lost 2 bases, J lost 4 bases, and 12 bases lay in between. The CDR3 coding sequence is TGTGCCAGCAGCTTACAGGCCTTGGCCGGAAACACCATATATTTT. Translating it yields CASSLQALAGNTIYF.

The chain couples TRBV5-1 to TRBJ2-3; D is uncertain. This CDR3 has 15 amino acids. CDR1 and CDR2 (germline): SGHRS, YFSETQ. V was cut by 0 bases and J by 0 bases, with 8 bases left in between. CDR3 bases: TGCGCCAGCAGCTTGGGCGATTCTAGCACAGATACGCAGTATTTT. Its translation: CASSLGDSSTDTQYF.

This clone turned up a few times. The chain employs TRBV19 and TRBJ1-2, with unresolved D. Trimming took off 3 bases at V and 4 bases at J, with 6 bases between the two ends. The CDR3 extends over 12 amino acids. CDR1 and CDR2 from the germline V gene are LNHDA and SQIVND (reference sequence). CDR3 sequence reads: CASSITAYGYTF. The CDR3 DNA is TGTGCCAGTAGTATTACAGCCTATGGCTACACCTTC.

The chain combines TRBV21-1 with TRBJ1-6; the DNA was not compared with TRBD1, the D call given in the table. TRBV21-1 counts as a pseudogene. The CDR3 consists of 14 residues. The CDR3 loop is CASSKRTASPPLHF. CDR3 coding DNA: TGTGCCAGCAGCAAAAGGACAGCATCACCGCCCCTCCACTTT.

The CDR3 sequence is CASSERRGEKLFF. DNA of the CDR3: TGTGCCAGCAGTGAAAGGAGGGGAGAAAAACTGTTTTTT. The rearrangement links TRBV25-1 to TRBJ1-4, with a tentative D call TRBD1 (5 bases). Trimming removed 2 bases from V and 8 bases from J, with 9 bases in between. The CDR3 totals 13 residues. The germline V gene encodes CDR1 MGHDK and CDR2 SYGVNS.

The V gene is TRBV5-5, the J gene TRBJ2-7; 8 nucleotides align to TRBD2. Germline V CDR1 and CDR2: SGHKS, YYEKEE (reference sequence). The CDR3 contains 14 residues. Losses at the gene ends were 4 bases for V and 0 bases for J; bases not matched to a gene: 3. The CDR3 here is CASSVGLDSYEQYF. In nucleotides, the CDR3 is TGTGCCAGCAGCGTGGGACTAGACTCCTACGAGCAGTACTTC.

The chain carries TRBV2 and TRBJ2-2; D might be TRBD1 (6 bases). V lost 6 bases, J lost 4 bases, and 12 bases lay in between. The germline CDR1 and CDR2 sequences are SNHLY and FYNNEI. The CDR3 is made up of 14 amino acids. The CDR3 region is CASRLSGVTGELFF. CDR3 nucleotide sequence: TGTGCCAGCAGATTGTCAGGGGTCACCGGGGAGCTGTTTTTT.

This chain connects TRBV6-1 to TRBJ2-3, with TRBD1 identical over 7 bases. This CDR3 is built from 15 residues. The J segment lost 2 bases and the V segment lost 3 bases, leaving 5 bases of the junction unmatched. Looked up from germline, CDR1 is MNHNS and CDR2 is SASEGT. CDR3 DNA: TGTGCCAGCAGTGATTCGACAGGGCTCACAGATACGCAGTATTTT. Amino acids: CASSDSTGLTDTQYF.

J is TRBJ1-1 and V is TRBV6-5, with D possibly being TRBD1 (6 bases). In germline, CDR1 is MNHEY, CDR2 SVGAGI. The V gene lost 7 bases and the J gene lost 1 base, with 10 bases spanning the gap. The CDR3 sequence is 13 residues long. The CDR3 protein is CASTQGTNTEAFF. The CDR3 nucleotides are TGTGCCAGCACCCAGGGGACGAACACTGAAGCTTTCTTT.

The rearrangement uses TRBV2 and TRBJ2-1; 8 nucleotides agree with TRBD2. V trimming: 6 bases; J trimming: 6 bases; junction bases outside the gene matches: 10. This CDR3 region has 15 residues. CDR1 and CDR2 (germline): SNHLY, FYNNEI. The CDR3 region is CASRLGLAVRNEQFF. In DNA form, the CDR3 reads TGTGCCAGCAGACTCGGACTAGCAGTCCGCAATGAGCAGTTCTTC.

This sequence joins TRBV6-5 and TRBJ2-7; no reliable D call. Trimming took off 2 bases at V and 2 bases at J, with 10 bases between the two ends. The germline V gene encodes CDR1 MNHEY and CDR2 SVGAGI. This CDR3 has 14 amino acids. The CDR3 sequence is CASSYDKLAYEQYF. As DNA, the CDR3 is TGTGCCAGCAGTTACGACAAGTTGGCCTACGAGCAGTACTTC.